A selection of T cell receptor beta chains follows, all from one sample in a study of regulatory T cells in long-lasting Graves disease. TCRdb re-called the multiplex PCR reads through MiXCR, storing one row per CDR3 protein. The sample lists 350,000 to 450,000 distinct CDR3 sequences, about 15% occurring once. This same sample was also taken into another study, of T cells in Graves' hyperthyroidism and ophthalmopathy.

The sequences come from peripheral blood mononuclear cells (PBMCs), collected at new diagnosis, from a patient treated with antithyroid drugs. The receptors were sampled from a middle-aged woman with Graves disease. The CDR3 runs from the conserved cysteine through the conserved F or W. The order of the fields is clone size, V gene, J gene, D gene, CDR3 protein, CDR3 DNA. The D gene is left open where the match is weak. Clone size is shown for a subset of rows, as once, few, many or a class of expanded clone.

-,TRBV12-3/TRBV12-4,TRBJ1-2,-,CASSLVGYYGCTF,TGTGCCAGCAGTTTAGTGGGGTACTATGGCTGCACCTTC
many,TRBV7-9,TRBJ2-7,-,CASSPRSGGGGEQYF,TGTGCCAGCAGCCCCCGTTCGGGCGGGGGCGGCGAGCAGTACTTC
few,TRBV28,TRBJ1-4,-,CASSLSKPRAELFF,TGTGCCAGCAGCCTATCCAAGCCCAGGGCGGAACTGTTTTTT
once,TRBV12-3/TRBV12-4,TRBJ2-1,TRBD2,CASSLEGLAGGPGDNEQFF,TGTGCCAGCAGTCTAGAGGGACTAGCGGGAGGGCCGGGGGACAATGAGCAGTTCTTC
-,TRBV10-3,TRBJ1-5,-,CAIRGDSNQPQHF,TGTGCCATCAGGGGTGATTCCAATCAGCCCCAGCATTTT
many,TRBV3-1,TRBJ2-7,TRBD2,CASSRDTSGGALREQYF,TGTGCCAGCAGCCGCGATACTAGCGGAGGGGCTCTACGAGAGCAGTACTTC
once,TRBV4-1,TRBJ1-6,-,CASSQDPFMVNLPLHF,TGCGCCAGCAGCCAAGACCCCTTCATGGTTAATTTACCCCTCCACTTT
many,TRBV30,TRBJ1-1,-,CAWSGAVRGTEAFF,TGTGCCTGGAGTGGGGCGGTCAGGGGCACTGAAGCTTTCTTT
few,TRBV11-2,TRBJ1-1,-,CASSFLGFRTEAFF,TGTGCCAGCAGCTTTTTGGGTTTTCGCACTGAAGCTTTCTTT
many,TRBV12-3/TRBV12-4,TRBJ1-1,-,CASSHRVGTEAFF,TGTGCCAGCAGTCACAGGGTGGGCACTGAAGCTTTCTTT
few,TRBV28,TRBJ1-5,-,CASRLSGGNQPQHF,TGTGCCAGCAGGTTATCCGGAGGCAATCAGCCCCAGCATTTT
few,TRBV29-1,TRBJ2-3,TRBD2,CSVEGGTGTDTQYF,TGCAGCGTTGAGGGGGGGACGGGCACAGATACGCAGTATTTT
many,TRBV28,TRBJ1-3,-,CASSLVRGFSGNTIYF,TGTGCCAGCAGTTTGGTCAGGGGCTTCTCTGGAAACACCATATATTTT
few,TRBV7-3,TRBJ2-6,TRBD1,CASSLVSWDRDISGANVLTF,TGTGCCAGCAGCTTAGTATCGTGGGACAGGGATATATCTGGGGCCAACGTCCTGACTTTC
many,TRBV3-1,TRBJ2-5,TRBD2,CASSKRSLLAGETQYF,TGTGCCAGCAGCAAACGGAGTTTACTAGCGGGAGAGACCCAGTACTTC
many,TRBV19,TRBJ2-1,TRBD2,CASSTLTSGRIYEQFF,TGTGCCAGTAGTACCCTAACTAGCGGGAGAATTTATGAGCAGTTCTTC
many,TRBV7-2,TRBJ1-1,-,CASSLRGDMNTEAFF,TGTGCCAGCAGCCTCAGGGGCGACATGAACACTGAAGCTTTCTTT
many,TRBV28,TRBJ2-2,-,CATRRHPNTGELFF,TGTGCCACCCGGAGGCATCCGAACACCGGGGAGCTGTTTTTT
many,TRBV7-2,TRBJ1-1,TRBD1,CASSNPMTGATEAFF,TGTGCCAGCAGCAACCCGATGACAGGGGCCACTGAAGCTTTCTTT
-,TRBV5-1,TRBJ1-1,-,CASSPRGGGVNTEAFF,TGCGCCAGCAGCCCCCGCGGGGGCGGGGTTAACACTGAAGCTTTCTTT
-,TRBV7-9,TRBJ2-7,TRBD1,CASSLTGTGSEQYF,TGTGCCAGCAGCTTAACGGGGACAGGTTCCGAGCAGTACTTC
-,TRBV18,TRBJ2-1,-,CASSPEQGEREQYREQFF,TGTGCCAGCTCCCCTGAACAGGGGGAGCGGGAGCAGTACAGAGAGCAGTTCTTC
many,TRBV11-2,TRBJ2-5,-,CASSFGPGGQETQYF,-